This T cell receptor (beta chain) appears in the sequencing data of a study of TIL therapy for anti-PD-1-resistant metastatic lung cancer. Overall study findings and caveats: After infusion, TIL clonotypes partly replaced peripheral T cells and declined over months. Treatment-naive, never-smoker and oncogene-addicted patients were overrepresented in this highly selected cohort.

In germline, CDR1 is MRHNA, CDR2 SNTAGT. The length of the CDR3 is 14 residues. Deletions cut 2 bases from V and 0 bases from J, with 5 bases between. Time point defined: pre-treatment sample, taken before nivolumab and TIL therapy. Adults with stage 4 NSCLC were enrolled in a phase I trial. The libraries were made with immunoSEQ v3. Here immunoSEQ multiplex PCR was the method, and the copy in TCRdb shows in-frame clones only, minus some. The sample holds just under 60,000 clones, about 69% seen once. In the case of this clone: Its antigen is unidentified.

The source is a person between 30 and 79 years old with non-small cell lung cancer. The chain couples TRBV6-4 to TRBJ1-3; no clear D gene. The source material was blood, sampled at baseline. The CDR3 DNA reads as TGTGCCAGCAGTGACGGTGGCTCTGGAAACACCATATATTTT. Its translation is CASSDGGSGNTIYF.